The 17 T cell receptor beta chains given below trace back to one sample, sequenced in a study of blood T cells in healthy people across ages. A second PCR of roughly 7 to 11 cycles used a sample-barcoded 5' primer and a J-beta primer mix. TCRdb called the 5' RACE reads again in MiXCR, with one record for every CDR3 protein. The table shows some 370,000 distinct CDR3 sequences, with 45% to 60% occurring only once. Sequencing was performed on blood. The receptors were gathered from a man in his sixties in good health.

J is TRBJ2-7 and V is TRBV20-1; 11 nucleotides agree with TRBD1. CDR3 length equals 14 residues. Germline trimming cut 5 bases from V and 2 bases from J; bases unmatched to any gene: 5. Germline CDR1 reads DFQATT; CDR2 reads SNEGSKA (reference sequence). The CDR3 sequence is CSASGQGVTYEQYF. Written as DNA, the CDR3 is TGCAGTGCTTCGGGACAGGGGGTCACCTACGAGCAGTACTTC.

This clonotype was detected only once. The genes are TRBV7-2 and TRBJ2-5; no firm D call. There are 13 residues in the CDR3. V was cut by 2 bases and J by 11 bases, with 15 bases left in between. CDR1 is SGHTA and CDR2 is FQGNSA in the germline V gene. CDR3 coding DNA: TGTGCCAGCAGCTTATCAATGAACAATGAGCAGTACTTC. Translating it yields CASSLSMNNEQYF. The variable domain in full, completed from reference TRBV7-2 and TRBJ2-5, reads GAGVSQSPSNKVTEKGKDVELRCDPISGHTALYWYRQSLGQGLEFLIYFQGNSAPDKSGLPSDRFSAERTGGSVSTLTIQRTQQEDSAVYLCASSLSMNNEQYFGPGTRLLVL.

This clonotype was observed a few times. The chain is built from TRBV6-1 and TRBJ1-6; 7 bases match TRBD1. Germline CDR1 MNHNS, CDR2 SASEGT. After removal of 10 bases from V and 5 bases from J, the junction contained 5 bases not matched to a gene. This CDR3 region has 13 residues. CDR3: CATLGQNNSPLHF. The CDR3 bases are TGTGCCACCCTGGGACAGAATAATTCACCCCTCCACTTT.

J is TRBJ2-7 and V is TRBV20-1; TRBD1 matches 8 bases. J gave up 1 base and V 6 bases, and 5 bases lay outside the gene matches. The V gene's germline CDR1 is DFQATT and CDR2 SNEGSKA (reference sequence). The CDR3 runs to 13 residues. The DNA of the CDR3 is TGCAGTGCCACCGGGACAGGATCCTACGAGCAGTACTTC. Its protein is CSATGTGSYEQYF.

The chain has TRBV6-2 or TRBV6-3 and TRBJ2-5; 13 bases map to TRBD2. The assigned J gene may be wrong: the sequence end matches TRBJ2-7 better. Germline values: CDR1 MNHEY, CDR2 SVGEGT. The CDR3 has 14 amino acids. CDR3 sequence (DNA): TGTGCCAGCAGCACTAGCGGGGGGGCTTGCGAGCAGTACTTC. It encodes CASSTSGGACEQYF.

This clonotype was observed a handful of times. This chain uses TRBV3-1 with TRBJ1-2, with D maybe TRBD1 (5 bases). The CDR3 runs 13 residues. V lost 3 bases and J 4 bases, leaving 9 bases between the germline ends. Germline CDR1 and CDR2: LGHDT and YNNKEL (reference sequence). The CDR3 DNA is TGTGCCAGCAGCCACAGGGCTGGCTATGGCTACACCTTC. The encoded protein is CASSHRAGYGYTF.

This clonotype was seen a few times. This chain links TRBV4-3 with TRBJ2-4, with D uncertain. CDR1 LGHNA and CDR2 YSLEER come from the germline V gene. V was shortened by 1 base and J by 7 bases, with 8 bases between the two germline ends. This CDR3 comprises 13 residues. The CDR3 reads CASSQGLWNIQYF. In DNA form, the CDR3 reads TGCGCCAGCAGCCAAGGTCTTTGGAACATTCAGTACTTC.

This clonotype was seen only a few times. CDR3 DNA sequence: TGTGCCAGCAGCCATTCGGGAGACGAGCAGTACTTC. Translation gives CASSHSGDEQYF. The rearrangement joins TRBV7-9 to TRBJ2-7, with D possibly TRBD2 on 6 matching bases. The CDR3 is made up of 12 amino acids. In germline, CDR1 is SEHNR, CDR2 FQNEAQ (reference sequence). V was pared by 5 bases and J by 5 bases, with 10 bases between.

In its sample, this clonotype was seen a few times. V gene TRBV27 combines with J gene TRBJ2-3; 10 bases line up with TRBD2. With V trimmed by 5 bases and J by 7 bases, 24 bases remained unmatched. Looked up from germline, CDR1 is MNHEY and CDR2 is SMNVEV (reference sequence). The CDR3 totals 20 residues. CDR3 in DNA: TGTGCCAGCAGTCTCATAATGCTGGGGGCTAGCGGGGGCCTCCGGAATACGCAGTATTTT. This gives the protein CASSLIMLGASGGLRNTQYF.

The chain has TRBV3-1 and TRBJ1-2; perhaps TRBD1 as D (6 bases). Germline assignment: CDR1 LGHDT and CDR2 YNNKEL (reference sequence). The CDR3 has 15 residues. Trimming removed 0 bases at V and 4 bases at J, with 12 bases between. CDR3 DNA: TGTGCCAGCAGCCAAGATACCAGGGGCGGCTATGGCTACACCTTC. It encodes CASSQDTRGGYGYTF.

About this clonotype: Germline is not matched at one junction end, which may reflect a read error. DNA for the CDR3: TGCGCCAGTAGTGAGCCGGCAGGGAATTATAGCAATCAGCCCCAGCATTTT. This codes for CASSEPAGNYSNQPQHF. The chain is built from TRBV10-1 and TRBJ1-5, with TRBD1 as a possible D gene (5 bases). The CDR3 length is 17 residues. Germline V CDR1 and CDR2: WNHNN, SYGVQD (reference sequence).

The V and J genes are TRBV27 and TRBJ2-7, with 7 bases that match TRBD2. CDR1 and CDR2 from the germline V gene are MNHEY and SMNVEV (reference sequence). CDR3 length equals 16 residues. With V trimmed by 0 bases and J by 0 bases, 5 bases remained unmatched. CDR3 sequence reads: CASSLSTSLGSYEQYF. The CDR3 DNA reads as TGTGCCAGCAGTTTATCGACTAGCTTGGGCTCCTACGAGCAGTACTTC.

This clonotype was recorded a few times. V and J are TRBV28 and TRBJ1-2; D not certain. The CDR3 extends over 14 amino acids. Trimming took 7 bases from V and 4 from J, leaving 16 bases between them. Germline CDR1 and CDR2: MDHEN and SYDVKM. The CDR3 sequence: CASTPGGVGYGYTF. The CDR3 DNA reads TGTGCCAGCACCCCAGGCGGGGTTGGCTATGGCTACACCTTC.

This clonotype was counted once. V and J are TRBV3-1 and TRBJ2-1; no definite D call. Trimming shortened V by 1 base and J by 9 bases, and 10 bases separated the two germline ends. The CDR3 contains 13 residues. Germline-derived CDR1 and CDR2 are LGHDT and YNNKEL (reference sequence). In nucleotides, the CDR3 is TGTGCCAGCAGCCAAGGGCTTGGCGTTGAGCAGTTCTTC. It specifies CASSQGLGVEQFF.

This clonotype was found a few times. V gene TRBV29-1 combines with J gene TRBJ2-1, with 8 bases matching TRBD2. The J call may be incorrect, as the DNA end agrees better with TRBJ2-7. Germline loops: CDR1 SQVTM, CDR2 ANQGSEA. The CDR3 runs 14 residues. The CDR3 here is CSVILAGQIGEQYF. CDR3 nucleotide sequence: TGCAGCGTAATTCTAGCGGGCCAAATAGGAGAGCAGTACTTC.

The rearrangement joins TRBV29-1 to TRBJ2-7; D possibly corresponds to TRBD1 (6 bases). This CDR3 is 13 amino acids long. Trimming took 0 bases from V and 4 from J, leaving 10 bases between them. The V gene's germline CDR1 is SQVTM and CDR2 ANQGSEA. CDR3 DNA: TGCAGCGTTGAAGATATAAGGGGGTACGAGCAGTACTTC. It translates to CSVEDIRGYEQYF.

The DNA for the CDR3 is TGTGCCAGCAGCCTTACCGACAGGGGGCAGAGAGATACGCAGTATTTT. Translated: CASSLTDRGQRDTQYF. V is TRBV7-8 and J is TRBJ2-3; 10 bases match TRBD1. Germline CDR1 is SGHVS and CDR2 is FQNEAQ. The CDR3 has 16 amino acids. V was clipped by 5 bases and J by 5 bases; unmatched bases: 10. The full variable domain, completed using reference TRBV7-8 and TRBJ2-3, is GAGVSQSPRYKVAKRGQDVALRCDPISGHVSLFWYQQALGQGPEFLTYFQNEAQLDKSGLPSDRFFAERPEGSVSTLKIQRTQQEDSAVYLCASSLTDRGQRDTQYFGPGTRLTVL.